This T cell receptor beta chain came from a study of shared clonotypes between healthy human individuals. Whole-study context: Three CD4 naive, three CD4 memory, two CD8 naive and one CD8 memory plate were used per donor. The study, taken as a whole, reports: Clonotype sharing across several donors was observed for 4% to 6.5% of naive CD4 clonotypes.

To note about this clone: Antigen specificity is unknown.

V lost 0 bases, J lost 5 bases, and 3 bases stayed unmatched. Germline CDR1 reads SQVTM; CDR2 reads ANQGSEA. The CDR3 has 15 residues. Cells designated naive CD8 were CD45RO-negative and were positively selected for CCR7, with terminally differentiated effector memory CD45RA+ cells excluded. Caucasian adults living in Nashville, Tennessee, provided all samples. Genomic DNA from each subset was divided evenly over several immunoSEQ plates. The repertoire was sequenced with immunoSEQ multiplex PCR; TCRdb's copy has only in-frame clones and lacks some. Counted here are around 2,100,000 clones, less than 95% occurring once; the ten biggest clones make up around 1%.

Sequenced material: naive CD8+ T cells sorted from blood. The clonotype originates from a man younger than 35 in good health. This chain joins TRBV29-1 and TRBJ2-2; 10 bases agree with TRBD2. The CDR3 is CSVEESGRGTGELFF. The CDR3, as DNA: TGCAGCGTTGAAGAAAGCGGGAGGGGTACCGGGGAGCTGTTTTTT.